Each of the 21 T cell receptor beta chains below was sequenced from the same sample in a study of Graves' ophthalmopathy and Graves' hyperthyroidism. The study amplified TCR beta CDR3 regions using RNA transcripts. The workflow started with a first-round RT-PCR run with HTBI primers and then moved on to a second-round multiplex PCR. TCRdb passed the multiplex PCR reads through MiXCR, listing each CDR3 protein once. The table records approximately 700,000 distinct CDR3 sequences, about 41% of them present only once. The sample was peripheral blood. The receptors stem from an adult man with Graves' ophthalmopathy.

This clonotype appeared many times. The rearrangement joins TRBV7-2 to TRBJ1-2, with 7 bases matching TRBD1. Germline assignment: CDR1 SGHTA and CDR2 FQGNSA. Germline trimming cut 5 bases from V and 1 base from J; bases unmatched to any gene: 16. The length of the CDR3 is 18 residues. The CDR3 bases are TGTGCCAGCAGCGCCCGCCGGGACAGAGCTCCCCGTAACTATGGCTACACCTTC. Translation gives CASSARRDRAPRNYGYTF.

This clonotype was seen many times. The rearrangement links TRBV6-5 to TRBJ2-6, with D possibly matching TRBD2 (5 bases). V was trimmed by 6 bases and J by 1 base, leaving 13 bases between them. The CDR3 extends over 16 amino acids. CDR1 is MNHEY and CDR2 is SVGAGI in the germline V gene. This chain's CDR3 is CASSLAQVSGANVLTF. CDR3 DNA sequence: TGTGCCAGCAGCCTAGCTCAGGTGTCTGGGGCCAACGTCCTGACTTTC.

This clonotype was observed many times. This chain connects TRBV7-8 to TRBJ1-1; D gene uncertain. The V gene's germline CDR1 is SGHVS and CDR2 FQNEAQ. The CDR3 spans 15 residues. V was shortened by 2 bases and J by 1 base, with 11 bases between the two germline ends. The CDR3 bases are TGTGCCAGCAGCTTATTCCCTAGACCGAACACTGAAGCTTTCTTT. This encodes CASSLFPRPNTEAFF. The variable domain in full, with the rest retrieved from reference TRBV7-8 and TRBJ1-1, is GAGVSQSPRYKVAKRGQDVALRCDPISGHVSLFWYQQALGQGPEFLTYFQNEAQLDKSGLPSDRFFAERPEGSVSTLKIQRTQQEDSAVYLCASSLFPRPNTEAFFGQGTRLTVV.

This clonotype was seen ten or more times. The chain combines TRBV19 with TRBJ1-1; D is undetermined. V was trimmed by 3 bases and J by 1 base, leaving 12 bases between them. CDR3 size: 15 residues. Germline-derived CDR1 and CDR2 are LNHDA and SQIVND (reference sequence). The CDR3 is CASSMTGSPNTEAFF. DNA for the CDR3: TGTGCCAGTAGTATGACCGGGTCTCCGAACACTGAAGCTTTCTTT.

This clonotype was seen a few times. The V call is TRBV5-1, the J call TRBJ2-2; no clear D. The V gene's germline CDR1 is SGHRS and CDR2 YFSETQ. With 6 bases removed from V and 7 bases from J, the gap between germline ends came to 7 bases. This CDR3 has 11 amino acids. CDR3 sequence reads: CASNTGGELFF. The CDR3 DNA is TGCGCCAGCAATACCGGCGGGGAGCTGTTTTTT.

As to this clonotype: The junction and the germline gene differ at one end; a read error may be behind it. V and J are TRBV12-3 or TRBV12-4 and TRBJ2-7; TRBD1 might be the D (5 bases). The CDR3 length is 13 residues. DNA of the CDR3: TGTGCCAGCAGTTTTGGTGGGGCCTACGAGCAGCACTTC. Its translation is CASSFGGAYEQHF.

In this sample, this clonotype turned up many times. The chain combines TRBV5-5 with TRBJ1-5, with unresolved D. Trimming pared 0 bases from V and 7 bases from J, leaving 14 bases between. The length of the CDR3 is 15 residues. In germline, CDR1 is SGHKS, CDR2 YYEKEE (reference sequence). For the CDR3, the DNA is TGTGCCAGCAGCTTGGACCCGGGAGCGGAGCAGCCCCAGCATTTT. Translated, it gives CASSLDPGAEQPQHF.

To note about this clonotype: An end of the junction does not agree with germline; a read error may underlie this. V gene TRBV5-1 combines with J gene TRBJ2-6, with TRBD1 matching over 9 bases. The CDR3 totals 18 residues. CDR1 is SGHRS and CDR2 is YFSETQ in the germline V gene. CDR3 nucleotide sequence: TGTGCCAGCAGCTTGGACAGGGGTATAGACTCTGGGGCCAACGTCCTGACTTTC. Protein: CASSLDRGIDSGANVLTF.

This clonotype was seen only a few times. The chain recombines TRBV4-1 with TRBJ1-4, with D hard to call. V was cut by 1 base and J by 6 bases, with 3 bases left in between. The CDR3 length is 12 residues. Germline-derived CDR1 and CDR2 are MGHRA and YSYEKL. Here the CDR3 reads CASSQGDEKLFF. CDR3 DNA: TGCGCCAGCAGCCAAGGGGATGAAAAACTGTTTTTT.

This rearrangement joins TRBV12-3 or TRBV12-4 to TRBJ2-2, with a weak D call TRBD2 (5 bases). V lost 1 base, J lost 5 bases, and 14 bases lay in between. The CDR3 sequence is 16 residues long. The CDR3 loop reads CASSLVAQEETGELFF. The CDR3 coding sequence is TGTGCCAGCAGTTTAGTGGCGCAGGAGGAAACCGGGGAGCTGTTTTTT.

The CDR3 region has the DNA TGCAGCTTGGGAGGACAGAATCAGCCCCAGCATTTT. Translation gives CSLGGQNQPQHF. V and J are TRBV29-1 and TRBJ1-5, with D perhaps matching TRBD1 (6 bases). The germline V gene encodes CDR1 SQVTM and CDR2 ANQGSEA. This CDR3 has 12 amino acids. V lost 8 bases, J lost 4 bases, and 12 bases lay in between. Looking up the rest from reference TRBV29-1 and TRBJ1-5 gives the full variable domain: SAVISQKPSRDICQRGTSLTIQCQVDSQVTMMFWYRQQPGQSLTLIATANQGSEATYESGFVIDKFPISRPNLTFSTLTVSNMSPEDSSIYLCSLGGQNQPQHFGDGTRLSIL.

This clonotype has only a few counts. V usage is TRBV6-1 and J usage is TRBJ2-7, with D tentatively TRBD2 (7 bases). Trimming removed 11 bases at V and 1 base at J, with 18 bases between. The CDR3 runs to 14 residues. From germline, CDR1 is MNHNS and CDR2 SASEGT. The CDR3 sequence is CAASTGGLSYEQYF. CDR3 bases: TGTGCCGCCTCGACGGGGGGCCTATCCTACGAGCAGTACTTC.

In its sample, this clonotype was seen a few times. The rearrangement joins TRBV6-5 to TRBJ1-1; weak D call: TRBD1 (5 bases). V gave up 7 bases and J gave up 6 bases, with 18 bases separating them. The CDR3 has 14 residues. The germline gives CDR1 MNHEY, CDR2 SVGAGI. This CDR3 is CASTPREGEAEAFF. CDR3 nucleotides: TGTGCCAGCACCCCTCGGGAAGGGGAGGCTGAAGCTTTCTTT.

This clonotype has only a few counts. V is TRBV10-3 and J is TRBJ2-7, with 12 nucleotides matching TRBD1. CDR1 ENHRY and CDR2 SYGVKD come from the germline V gene. Losses at the gene ends were 10 bases for V and 0 bases for J; bases not matched to a gene: 16. This CDR3 contains 18 residues. CDR3 DNA: TGTGCCAGCAGCACCCCGGGACAGGGGGCTAAACGCTCCTACGAGCAGTACTTC. Encoded protein: CASSTPGQGAKRSYEQYF.

This chain uses TRBV25-1 with TRBJ1-6; a weak D match, TRBD1 (5 bases). Trimming removed 5 bases at V and 14 bases at J, with 19 bases between. There are 14 residues in the CDR3. CDR1 is MGHDK and CDR2 is SYGVNS in the germline V gene. DNA of the CDR3: TGTGCCAGCAGTTATGAGGGGCTAATTAGGACCCTCCACTTT. This gives the protein CASSYEGLIRTLHF.

About this clonotype itself: A read error may account for a junction end that differs from germline. The chain couples TRBV7-9 to TRBJ2-7; TRBD1 aligns across 9 bases. The CDR3 consists of 17 residues. The germline V gene encodes CDR1 SEHNR and CDR2 FQNEAQ (reference sequence). CDR3: CASSQEGTGQGSYEQYF. CDR3 DNA: TGCGCCAGCAGCCAAGAGGGGACGGGACAGGGCTCCTACGAGCAGTACTTC.

This clonotype turned up a few times. This chain connects TRBV11-2 to TRBJ1-2; D gene ambiguous. Germline loops: CDR1 SGHAT, CDR2 FQNNGV. V shed 5 bases and J shed 8 bases, with 15 bases lying between them. The CDR3 contains 13 residues. The CDR3 is CASSQAGNQGYTF. The CDR3 coding sequence is TGTGCCAGCAGCCAAGCCGGGAACCAGGGCTACACCTTC.

CDR3 loop: CASSFRAGNGELFF. CDR3 sequence (DNA): TGTGCCAGCAGCTTCCGTGCGGGGAACGGGGAGCTGTTTTTT. The chain links TRBV7-8 to TRBJ2-2, with D maybe TRBD2 (6 bases). The germline gives CDR1 SGHVS, CDR2 FQNEAQ. CDR3 length equals 14 residues. Trimming left V 3 bases short and J 7 bases short, with 12 bases between. The whole variable domain, filled in from reference TRBV7-8 and TRBJ2-2, reads GAGVSQSPRYKVAKRGQDVALRCDPISGHVSLFWYQQALGQGPEFLTYFQNEAQLDKSGLPSDRFFAERPEGSVSTLKIQRTQQEDSAVYLCASSFRAGNGELFFGEGSRLTVL.

This clonotype was found many times. This chain links TRBV11-2 with TRBJ2-7; a possible D gene is TRBD2 (6 bases). From germline, CDR1 is SGHAT and CDR2 FQNNGV. V was clipped by 1 base and J by 5 bases, with 12 bases between them. This CDR3 has 14 residues. The CDR3 DNA follows: TGTGCCAGCAGCTTAGTGCGGGAACCCCACGAGCAGTACTTC. Its translation is CASSLVREPHEQYF.

This clonotype was counted only a few times. The chain has TRBV29-1 and TRBJ2-3, with 9 bases lining up with TRBD1. The CDR3 sequence is 13 residues long. The germline CDR1 and CDR2 sequences are SQVTM and ANQGSEA. V dropped 6 bases and J dropped 6; count of bases not matched to a gene: 7. CDR3 amino acids: CSVMGQGSDTQYF. The CDR3 DNA reads as TGCAGCGTGATGGGACAGGGCTCCGATACGCAGTATTTT.

This clonotype was counted ten times or more. Here the CDR3 DNA reads TGTGCCAGCAGGCCGACCTATACCCAGCCCCAGCATTTT. Translated, it gives CASRPTYTQPQHF. V and J are TRBV2 and TRBJ1-5, with no clear D. Germline-derived CDR1 and CDR2 are SNHLY and FYNNEI. The CDR3 spans 13 residues. V lost 6 bases and J 7 bases, leaving 13 bases between the germline ends.